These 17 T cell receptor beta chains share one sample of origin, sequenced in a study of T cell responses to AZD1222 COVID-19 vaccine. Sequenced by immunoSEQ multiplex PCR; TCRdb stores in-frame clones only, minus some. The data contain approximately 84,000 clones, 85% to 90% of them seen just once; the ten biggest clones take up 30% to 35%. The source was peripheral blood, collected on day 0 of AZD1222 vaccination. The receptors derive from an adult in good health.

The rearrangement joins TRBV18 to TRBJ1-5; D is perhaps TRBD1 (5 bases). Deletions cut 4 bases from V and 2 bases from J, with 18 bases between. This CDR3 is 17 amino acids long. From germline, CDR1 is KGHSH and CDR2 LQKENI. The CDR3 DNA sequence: TGTGCCAGCTCACGACAGCAAGGGTCCGCGGGCAATCAGCCCCAGCATTTT. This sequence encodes CASSRQQGSAGNQPQHF.

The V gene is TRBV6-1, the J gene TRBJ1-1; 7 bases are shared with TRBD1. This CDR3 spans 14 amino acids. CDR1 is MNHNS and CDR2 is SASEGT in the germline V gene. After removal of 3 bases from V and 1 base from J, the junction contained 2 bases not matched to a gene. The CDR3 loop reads CASSDRQGNTEAFF. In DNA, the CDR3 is TGTGCCAGCAGTGATCGACAGGGGAACACTGAAGCTTTCTTT.

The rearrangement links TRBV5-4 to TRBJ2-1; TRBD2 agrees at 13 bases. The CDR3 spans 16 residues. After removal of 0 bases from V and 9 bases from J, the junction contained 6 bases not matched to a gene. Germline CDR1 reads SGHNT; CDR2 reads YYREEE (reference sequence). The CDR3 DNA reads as TGTGCCAGCAGCTTGGGGACTAGCGGGAGATCTGGTGAGCAGTTCTTC. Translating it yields CASSLGTSGRSGEQFF.

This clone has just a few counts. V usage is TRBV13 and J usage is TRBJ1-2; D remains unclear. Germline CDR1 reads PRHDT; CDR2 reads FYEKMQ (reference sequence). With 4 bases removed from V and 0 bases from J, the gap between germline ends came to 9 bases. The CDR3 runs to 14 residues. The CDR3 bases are TGTGCCAGCAGCTCCCGTTCCTCTAACTATGGCTACACCTTC. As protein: CASSSRSSNYGYTF.

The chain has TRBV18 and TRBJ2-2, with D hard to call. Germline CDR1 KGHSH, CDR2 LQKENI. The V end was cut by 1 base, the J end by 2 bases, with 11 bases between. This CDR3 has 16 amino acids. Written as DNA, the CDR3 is TGTGCCAGCTCACCACTGTCGCATTTCAACACCGGGGAGCTGTTTTTT. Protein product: CASSPLSHFNTGELFF.

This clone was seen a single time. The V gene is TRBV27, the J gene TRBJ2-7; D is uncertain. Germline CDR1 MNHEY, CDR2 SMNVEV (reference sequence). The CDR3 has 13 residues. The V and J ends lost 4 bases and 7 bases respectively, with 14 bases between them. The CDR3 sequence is CASSYAGLREQYF. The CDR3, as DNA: TGTGCCAGCAGTTATGCTGGCCTACGGGAGCAGTACTTC.

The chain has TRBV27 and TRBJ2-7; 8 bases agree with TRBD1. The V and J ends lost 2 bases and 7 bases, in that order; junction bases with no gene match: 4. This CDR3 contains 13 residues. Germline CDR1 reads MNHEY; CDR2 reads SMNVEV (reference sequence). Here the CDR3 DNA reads TGTGCCAGCAGTTTACAGGGGGCTCGAGAGCAGTACTTC. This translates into CASSLQGAREQYF.

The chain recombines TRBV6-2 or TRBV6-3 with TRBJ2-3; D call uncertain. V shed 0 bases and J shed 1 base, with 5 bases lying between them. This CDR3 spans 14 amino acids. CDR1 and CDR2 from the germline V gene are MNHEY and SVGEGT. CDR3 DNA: TGTGCCAGCAGTTACTCGAAAGGCACAGATACGCAGTATTTT. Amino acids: CASSYSKGTDTQYF.

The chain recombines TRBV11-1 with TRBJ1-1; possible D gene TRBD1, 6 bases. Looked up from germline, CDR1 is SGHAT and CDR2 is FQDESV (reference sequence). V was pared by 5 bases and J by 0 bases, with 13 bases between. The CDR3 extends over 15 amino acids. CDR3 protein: CASSALQGMNTEAFF. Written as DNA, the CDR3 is TGTGCCAGCAGCGCACTACAGGGTATGAACACTGAAGCTTTCTTT.

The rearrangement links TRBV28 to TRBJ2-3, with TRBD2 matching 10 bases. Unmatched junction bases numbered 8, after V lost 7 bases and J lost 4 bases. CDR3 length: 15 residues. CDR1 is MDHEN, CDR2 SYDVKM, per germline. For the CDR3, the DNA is TGTGCCAGCAACCCCGGGACTAGCGTTCCAGATACGCAGTATTTT. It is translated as CASNPGTSVPDTQYF.

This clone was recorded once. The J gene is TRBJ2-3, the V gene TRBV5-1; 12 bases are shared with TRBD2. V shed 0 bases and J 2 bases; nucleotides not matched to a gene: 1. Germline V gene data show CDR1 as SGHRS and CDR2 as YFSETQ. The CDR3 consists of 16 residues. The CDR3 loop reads CASSLGLAGDTDTQYF. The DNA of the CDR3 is TGCGCCAGCAGCTTGGGACTAGCGGGAGACACAGATACGCAGTATTTT.

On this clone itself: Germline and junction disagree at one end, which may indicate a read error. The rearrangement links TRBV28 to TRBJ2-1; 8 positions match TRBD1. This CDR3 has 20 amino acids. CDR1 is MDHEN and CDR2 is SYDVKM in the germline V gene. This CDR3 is CASSPLPFRSGTGSHNEQFF. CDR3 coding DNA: TGTGCCAGCAGTCCGTTACCCTTCCGTTCCGGGACAGGCTCCCACAATGAGCAGTTCTTC.

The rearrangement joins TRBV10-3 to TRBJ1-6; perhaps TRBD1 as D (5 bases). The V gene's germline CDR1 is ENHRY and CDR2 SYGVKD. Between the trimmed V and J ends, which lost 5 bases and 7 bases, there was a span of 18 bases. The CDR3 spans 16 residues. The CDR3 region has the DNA TGTGCCATCAGTCCCAAGGCTCAGGGCTTGAATTCACCCCTCCACTTT. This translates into CAISPKAQGLNSPLHF.

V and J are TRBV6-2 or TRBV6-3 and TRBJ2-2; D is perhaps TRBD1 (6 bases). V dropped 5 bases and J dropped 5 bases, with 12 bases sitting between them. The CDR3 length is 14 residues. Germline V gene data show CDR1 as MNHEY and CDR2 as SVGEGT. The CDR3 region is CASSPDRPTGELFF. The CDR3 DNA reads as TGTGCCAGCAGTCCCGACAGGCCAACCGGGGAGCTGTTTTTT.

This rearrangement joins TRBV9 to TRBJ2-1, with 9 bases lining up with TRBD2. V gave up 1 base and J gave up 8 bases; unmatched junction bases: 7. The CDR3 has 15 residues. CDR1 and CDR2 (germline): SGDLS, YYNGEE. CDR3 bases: TGTGCCAGCAGCGTAATGGCGGGAGGGCCCTATGAGCAGTTCTTC. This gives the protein CASSVMAGGPYEQFF.

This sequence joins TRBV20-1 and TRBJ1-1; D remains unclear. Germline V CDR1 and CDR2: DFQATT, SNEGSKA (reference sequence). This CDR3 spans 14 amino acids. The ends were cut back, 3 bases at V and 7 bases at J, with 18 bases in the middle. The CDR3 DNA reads TGCAGTGCTAGTCTGCGCAGGAGGGATGATGAAGCTTTCTTT. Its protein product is CSASLRRRDDEAFF.

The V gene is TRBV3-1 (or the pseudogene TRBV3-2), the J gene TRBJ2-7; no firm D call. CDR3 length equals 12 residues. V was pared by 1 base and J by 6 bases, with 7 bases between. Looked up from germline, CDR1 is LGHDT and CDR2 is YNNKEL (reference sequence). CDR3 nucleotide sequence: TGTGCCAGCAGCCAAGTTCGAGGCGAGCAGTACTTC. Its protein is CASSQVRGEQYF.